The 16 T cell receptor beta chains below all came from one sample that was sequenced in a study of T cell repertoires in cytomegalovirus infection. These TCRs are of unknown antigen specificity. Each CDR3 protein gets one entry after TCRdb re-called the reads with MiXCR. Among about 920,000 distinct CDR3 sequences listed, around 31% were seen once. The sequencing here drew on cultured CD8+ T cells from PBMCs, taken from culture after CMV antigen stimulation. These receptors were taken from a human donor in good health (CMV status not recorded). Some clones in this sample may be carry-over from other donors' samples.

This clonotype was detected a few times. CDR3 nucleotide sequence: TGCGCCAGCAGATCCCGGGACAGCCTCATCGAGACCCAGTACTTC. Translation gives CASRSRDSLIETQYF. The chain has TRBV5-1 and TRBJ2-5; 7 positions match TRBD1. The CDR3 has 15 residues. The germline V gene has CDR1 SGHRS and CDR2 YFSETQ. V shed 5 bases, J shed 5 bases, and the junction held 12 bases outside the gene matches.

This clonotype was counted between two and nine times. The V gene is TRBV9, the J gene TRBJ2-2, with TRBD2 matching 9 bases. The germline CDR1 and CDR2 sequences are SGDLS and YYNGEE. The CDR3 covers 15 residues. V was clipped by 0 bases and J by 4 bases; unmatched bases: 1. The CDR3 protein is CASSVERGATGELFF. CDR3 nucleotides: TGTGCCAGCAGCGTAGAGCGGGGGGCCACCGGGGAGCTGTTTTTT.

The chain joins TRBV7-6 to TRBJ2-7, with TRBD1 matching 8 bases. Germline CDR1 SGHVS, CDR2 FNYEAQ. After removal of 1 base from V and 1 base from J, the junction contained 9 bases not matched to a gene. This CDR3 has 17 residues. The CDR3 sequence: CASSLEIQDRVSYEQYF. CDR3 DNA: TGTGCCAGCAGCTTAGAAATTCAGGACAGGGTTTCCTACGAGCAGTACTTC.

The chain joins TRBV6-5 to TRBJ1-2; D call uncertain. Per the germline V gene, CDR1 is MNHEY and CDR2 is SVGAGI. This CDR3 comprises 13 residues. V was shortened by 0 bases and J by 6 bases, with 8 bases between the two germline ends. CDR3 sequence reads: CASSYSIYHGYTF. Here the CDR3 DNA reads TGTGCCAGCAGTTACTCGATCTACCATGGCTACACCTTC.

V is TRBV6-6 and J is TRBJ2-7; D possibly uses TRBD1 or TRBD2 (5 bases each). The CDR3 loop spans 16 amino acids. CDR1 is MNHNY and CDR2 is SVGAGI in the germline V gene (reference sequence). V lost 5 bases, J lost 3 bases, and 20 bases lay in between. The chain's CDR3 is CASSQLGDPSLYEQYV. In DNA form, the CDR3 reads TGTGCCAGCAGTCAACTTGGGGACCCCAGTCTCTACGAGCAGTACGTC.

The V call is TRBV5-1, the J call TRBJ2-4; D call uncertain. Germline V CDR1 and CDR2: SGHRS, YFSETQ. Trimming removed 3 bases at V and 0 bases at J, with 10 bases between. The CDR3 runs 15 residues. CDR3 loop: CASSSREEAKNIQYF. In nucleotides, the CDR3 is TGCGCCAGCAGCTCCCGCGAGGAAGCCAAAAACATTCAGTACTTC. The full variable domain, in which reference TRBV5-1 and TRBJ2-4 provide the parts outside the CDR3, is KAGVTQTPRYLIKTRGQQVTLSCSPISGHRSVSWYQQTPGQGLQFLFEYFSETQRNKGNFPGRFSGRQFSNSRSEMNVSTLELGDSALYLCASSSREEAKNIQYFGAGTRLSVL.

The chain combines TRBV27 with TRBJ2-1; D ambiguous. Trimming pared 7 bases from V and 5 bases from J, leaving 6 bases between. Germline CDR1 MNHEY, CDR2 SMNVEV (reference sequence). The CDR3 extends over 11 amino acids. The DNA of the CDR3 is TGTGCCAGCACCCGGGACAATGAGCAGTTCTTC. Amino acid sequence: CASTRDNEQFF.

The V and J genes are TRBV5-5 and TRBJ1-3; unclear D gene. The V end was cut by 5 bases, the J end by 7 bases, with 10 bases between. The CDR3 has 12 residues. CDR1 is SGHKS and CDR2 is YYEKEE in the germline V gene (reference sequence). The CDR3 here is CASRQKENTIYF. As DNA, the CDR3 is TGTGCCAGCAGACAGAAGGAGAACACCATATATTTT. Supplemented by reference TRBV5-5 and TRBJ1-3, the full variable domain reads DAGVTQSPTHLIKTRGQQVTLRCSPISGHKSVSWYQQVLGQGPQFIFQYYEKEERGRGNFPDRFSARQFPNYSSELNVNALLLGDSALYLCASRQKENTIYFGEGSWLTVV.

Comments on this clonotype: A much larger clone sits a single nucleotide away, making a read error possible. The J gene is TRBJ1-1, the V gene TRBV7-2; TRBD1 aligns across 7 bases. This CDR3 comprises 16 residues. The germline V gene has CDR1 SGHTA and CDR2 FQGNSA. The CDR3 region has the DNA TGTGTCAGCAGCACCCGACCGGGACAGATGAACACTGAAGCTTTCTTT. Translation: CVSSTRPGQMNTEAFF.

The CDR3 region has the DNA TGTGCCAGCGAGGAGGGGTGGACTGAAGCTTTCTTT. Translating it yields CASEEGWTEAFF. The chain carries TRBV2 and TRBJ1-1, with a possible D match to TRBD1 (5 bases). The V end was cut by 8 bases, the J end by 5 bases, with 12 bases between. The germline CDR1 and CDR2 sequences are SNHLY and FYNNEI. The CDR3 consists of 12 residues.

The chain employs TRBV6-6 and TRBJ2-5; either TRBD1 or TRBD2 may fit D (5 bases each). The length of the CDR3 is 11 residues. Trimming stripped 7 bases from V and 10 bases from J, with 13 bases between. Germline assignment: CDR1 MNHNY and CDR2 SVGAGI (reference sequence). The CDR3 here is CASITPGSQYF. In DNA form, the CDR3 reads TGTGCCAGCATAACCCCAGGGAGCCAGTACTTC.

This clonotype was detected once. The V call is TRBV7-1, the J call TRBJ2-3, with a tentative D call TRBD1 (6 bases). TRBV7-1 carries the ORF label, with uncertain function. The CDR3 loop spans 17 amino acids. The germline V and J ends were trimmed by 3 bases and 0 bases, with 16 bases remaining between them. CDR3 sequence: CASSSRGTTYSTDTQYF. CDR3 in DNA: TGTGCCAGCAGCTCCAGAGGGACAACCTATAGCACAGATACGCAGTATTTT.

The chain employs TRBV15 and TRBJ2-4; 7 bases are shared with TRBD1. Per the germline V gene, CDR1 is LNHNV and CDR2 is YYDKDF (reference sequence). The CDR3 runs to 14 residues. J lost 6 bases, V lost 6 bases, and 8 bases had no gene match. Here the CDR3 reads CATSRDRVLNIQYF. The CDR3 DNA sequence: TGTGCCACCAGTCGAGACAGGGTCCTAAACATTCAGTACTTC.

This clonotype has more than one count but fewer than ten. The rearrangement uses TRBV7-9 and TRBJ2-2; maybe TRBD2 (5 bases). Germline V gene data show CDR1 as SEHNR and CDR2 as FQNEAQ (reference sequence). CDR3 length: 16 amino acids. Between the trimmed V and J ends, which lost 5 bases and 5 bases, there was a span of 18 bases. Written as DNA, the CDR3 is TGTGCCAGCAGCCTCCTGCGTGGAGGCGGGACCGGGGAGCTGTTTTTT. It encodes CASSLLRGGGTGELFF.

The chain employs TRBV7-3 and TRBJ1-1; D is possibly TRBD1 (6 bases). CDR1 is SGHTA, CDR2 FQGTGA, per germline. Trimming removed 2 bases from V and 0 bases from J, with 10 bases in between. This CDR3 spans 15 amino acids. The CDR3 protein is CASSLGAGVNTEAFF. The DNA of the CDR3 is TGTGCCAGCAGCTTAGGGGCAGGGGTGAACACTGAAGCTTTCTTT. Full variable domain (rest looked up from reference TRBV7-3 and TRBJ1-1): GAGVSQTPSNKVTEKGKYVELRCDPISGHTALYWYRQSLGQGPEFLIYFQGTGAADDSGLPNDRFFAVRPEGSVSTLKIQRTERGDSAVYLCASSLGAGVNTEAFFGQGTRLTVV.

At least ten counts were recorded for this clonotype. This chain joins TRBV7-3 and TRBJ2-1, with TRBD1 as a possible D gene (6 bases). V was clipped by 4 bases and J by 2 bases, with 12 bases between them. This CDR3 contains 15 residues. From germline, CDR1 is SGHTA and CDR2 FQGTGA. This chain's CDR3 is CASSYREYPYNEQFF. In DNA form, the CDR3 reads TGTGCCAGCAGCTACAGGGAGTATCCCTACAATGAGCAGTTCTTC.